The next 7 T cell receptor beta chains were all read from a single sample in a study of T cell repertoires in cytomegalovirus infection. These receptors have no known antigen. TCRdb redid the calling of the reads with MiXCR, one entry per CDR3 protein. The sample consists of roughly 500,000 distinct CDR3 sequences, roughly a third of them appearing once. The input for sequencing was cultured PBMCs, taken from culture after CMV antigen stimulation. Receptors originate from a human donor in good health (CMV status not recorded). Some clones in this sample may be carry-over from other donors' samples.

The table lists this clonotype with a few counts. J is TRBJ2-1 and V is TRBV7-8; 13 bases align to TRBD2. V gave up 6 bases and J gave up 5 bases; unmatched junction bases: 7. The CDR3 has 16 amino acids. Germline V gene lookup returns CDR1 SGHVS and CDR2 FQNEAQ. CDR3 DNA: TGTGCCAGCAGGCCGACTAGCGGGAGGTTCGACAATGAGCAGTTCTTC. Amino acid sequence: CASRPTSGRFDNEQFF.

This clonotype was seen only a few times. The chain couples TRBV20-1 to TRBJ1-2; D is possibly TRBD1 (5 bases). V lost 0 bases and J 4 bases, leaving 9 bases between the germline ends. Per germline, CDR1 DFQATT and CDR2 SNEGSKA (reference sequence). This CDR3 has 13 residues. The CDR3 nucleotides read TGCAGTGCTAGAGATCTGGGGACCTATGGCTACACCTTC. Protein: CSARDLGTYGYTF.

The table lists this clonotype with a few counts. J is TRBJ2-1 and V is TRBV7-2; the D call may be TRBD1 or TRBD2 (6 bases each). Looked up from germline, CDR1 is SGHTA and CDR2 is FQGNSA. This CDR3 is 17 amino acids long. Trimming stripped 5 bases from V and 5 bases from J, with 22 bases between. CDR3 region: CASSPMAGTMRNNEQFF. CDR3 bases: TGTGCCAGCAGCCCCATGGCGGGGACAATGAGGAACAATGAGCAGTTCTTC.

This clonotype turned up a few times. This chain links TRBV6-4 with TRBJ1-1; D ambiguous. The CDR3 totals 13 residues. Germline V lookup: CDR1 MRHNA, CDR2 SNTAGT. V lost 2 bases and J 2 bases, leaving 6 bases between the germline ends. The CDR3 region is CASSDTFNTEAFF. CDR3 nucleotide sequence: TGTGCCAGCAGTGACACCTTCAACACTGAAGCTTTCTTT.

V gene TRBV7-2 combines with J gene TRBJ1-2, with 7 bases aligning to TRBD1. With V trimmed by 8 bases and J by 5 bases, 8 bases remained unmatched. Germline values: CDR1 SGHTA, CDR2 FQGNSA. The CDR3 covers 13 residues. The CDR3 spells CASALGTAYGYTF. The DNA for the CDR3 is TGTGCCAGCGCTCTCGGGACAGCGTATGGCTACACCTTC.

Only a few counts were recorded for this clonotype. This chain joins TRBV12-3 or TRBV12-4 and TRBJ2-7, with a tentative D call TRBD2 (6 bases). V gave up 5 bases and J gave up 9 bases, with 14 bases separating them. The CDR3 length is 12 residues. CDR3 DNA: TGTGCCAGCAGTCGTGTTGGGGAGGCGCAGTACTTC. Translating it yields CASSRVGEAQYF.

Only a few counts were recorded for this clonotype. The CDR3 coding sequence is TGTGCCAGCAGTTGGAGGCAAAGAGTCCATGAGCAGTTCTTC. Its protein product is CASSWRQRVHEQFF. The V and J genes are TRBV28 and TRBJ2-1, with TRBD2 as a possible D gene (5 bases). Germline V gives CDR1 MDHEN, CDR2 SYDVKM. This CDR3 is built from 14 residues. Trimming left V 4 bases short and J 8 bases short, with 15 bases between.